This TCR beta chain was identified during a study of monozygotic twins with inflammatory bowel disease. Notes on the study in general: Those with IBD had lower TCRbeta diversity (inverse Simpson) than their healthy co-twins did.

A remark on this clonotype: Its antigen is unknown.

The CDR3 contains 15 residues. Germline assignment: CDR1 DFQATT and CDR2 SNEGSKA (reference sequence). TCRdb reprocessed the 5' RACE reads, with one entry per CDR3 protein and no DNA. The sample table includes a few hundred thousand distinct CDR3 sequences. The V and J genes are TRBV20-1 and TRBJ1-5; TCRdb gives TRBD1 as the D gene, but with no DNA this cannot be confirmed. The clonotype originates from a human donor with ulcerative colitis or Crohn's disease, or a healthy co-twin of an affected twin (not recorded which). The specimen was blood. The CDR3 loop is CSAASGKGSNQPQHF.